The T cell receptor beta chain described here comes from a study of Ad26.COV2.S vaccination and SARS-CoV-2 variants. Across the whole study: A participant enrolled in the COV1001 Ad26.COV2.S trial arm provided the sample.

The CDR3 spans 12 residues. V trimming: 8 bases; J trimming: 8 bases; junction bases outside the gene matches: 3. CDR1 MNHEY and CDR2 SVGAGI come from the germline V gene. Study outcomes and limitations: Possible underestimation of total T cell responses by the TCR breadth and depth analyses was noted. Spike-specific responses of CD8+ and CD4+ T cells were reported to display substantial breadth after vaccination.

Here immunoSEQ multiplex PCR was the method, and the copy in TCRdb shows in-frame clones only, minus some. This sample has some 330,000 clones, with almost 90% found just once. In the case of this clone: The antigen remains undetermined.

As to treatment: approximately 18 received Ad26.COV2.S at low or high dose, single or two shots; about 5 received placebo; per-sample allocation not given. At day 63 after the first vaccine or placebo injection, samples were drawn. Recruitment in Boston yielded a donor of adult age, 18-55 years. This sequence was found in a person aged 18 to 65 who received the Ad26.COV2.S COVID-19 vaccine or a placebo. The material was peripheral blood, obtained in a trial of Ad26.COV2.S vaccine versus placebo. V gene TRBV6-5 combines with J gene TRBJ2-2; TRBD1 matches at 9 bases. The CDR3 region has the DNA TGTGCCAGCGGACAGGGGACAGGGGAGCTGTTTTTT. It translates to CASGQGTGELFF.